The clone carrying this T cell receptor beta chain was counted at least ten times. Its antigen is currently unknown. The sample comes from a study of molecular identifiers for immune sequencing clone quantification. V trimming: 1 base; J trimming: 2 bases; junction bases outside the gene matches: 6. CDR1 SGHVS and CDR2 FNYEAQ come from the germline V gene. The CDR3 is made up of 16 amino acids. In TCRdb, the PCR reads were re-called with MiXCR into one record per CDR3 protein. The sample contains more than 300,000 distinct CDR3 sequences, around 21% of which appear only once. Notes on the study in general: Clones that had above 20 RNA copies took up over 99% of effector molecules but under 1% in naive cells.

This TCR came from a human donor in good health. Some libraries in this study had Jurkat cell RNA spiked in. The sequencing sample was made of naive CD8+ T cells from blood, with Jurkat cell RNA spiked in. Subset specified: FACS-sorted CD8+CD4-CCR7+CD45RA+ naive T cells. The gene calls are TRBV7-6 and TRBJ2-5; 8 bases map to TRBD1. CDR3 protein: CASSLETGASQETQYF. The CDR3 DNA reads TGTGCCAGCAGCTTAGAGACAGGGGCGTCACAAGAGACCCAGTACTTC.